A single sample gave rise to the 12 T cell receptor beta chains below, sequenced in a study of PD-1 blockade in classical Hodgkin lymphoma. Time point denoted: cycle 4 day 1 (C4D1), after 5 to 7 weeks of nivolumab. Brentuximab vedotin exposure varied among the patients, all of whom had relapsed after autologous stem cell transplantation. Method: immunoSEQ multiplex PCR; TCRdb's copy keeps in-frame clones and lacks some. Of 20,000 to 25,000 clones in the sample, roughly 70% are singletons; the top ten hold over 15%. Specimen: peripheral blood mononuclear cells (PBMCs), collected before the fourth cycle of nivolumab. The source of these receptors is a human donor with classical Hodgkin lymphoma.

The V call is TRBV5-5, the J call TRBJ1-4, with a possible D match to TRBD1 (5 bases). Trimming took 0 bases from V and 4 from J, leaving 10 bases between them. Germline assignment: CDR1 SGHKS and CDR2 YYEKEE (reference sequence). The CDR3 sequence is 15 residues long. The CDR3 sequence: CASSLGAGNNEKLFF. CDR3 DNA sequence: TGTGCCAGCAGCTTGGGGGCAGGGAATAATGAAAAACTGTTTTTT.

The chain is built from TRBV7-8 and TRBJ1-1; D is unclear. In germline, CDR1 is SGHVS, CDR2 FQNEAQ. Trimming took 5 bases from V and 2 from J, leaving 12 bases between them. The CDR3 contains 14 residues. The CDR3 DNA follows: TGTGCCAGCAGCCCACATTCTATTAACACTGAAGCTTTCTTT. Translating gives CASSPHSINTEAFF.

This clone appeared a single time. The chain recombines TRBV10-3 with TRBJ2-5, with 8 positions matching TRBD1. Germline CDR1 and CDR2: ENHRY and SYGVKD. This CDR3 is 13 amino acids long. Trimming at V came to 4 bases and at J to 5 bases, leaving 3 bases not matched to a gene. CDR3 loop: CAISGTGGETQYF. In DNA, the CDR3 is TGTGCCATCAGTGGAACAGGGGGGGAGACCCAGTACTTC.

The chain uses TRBV18 and TRBJ2-2, with 11 bases fitting TRBD2. CDR1 and CDR2 from the germline V gene are KGHSH and LQKENI. The J segment lost 1 base and the V segment lost 10 bases, leaving 5 bases of the junction unmatched. The CDR3 runs to 15 residues. As DNA, the CDR3 is TGTGCCACCAAGACTAGCGGGGTGAACACCGGGGAGCTGTTTTTT. As protein: CATKTSGVNTGELFF.

The gene calls are TRBV28 and TRBJ2-1, with 9 nucleotides matching TRBD2. V dropped 6 bases and J dropped 3; count of bases not matched to a gene: 3. This CDR3 is 14 amino acids long. From germline, CDR1 is MDHEN and CDR2 SYDVKM. The CDR3 coding sequence is TGTGCCAGCAGACCAGCGGGGGGCTACAATGAGCAGTTCTTC. Its protein product is CASRPAGGYNEQFF.

The V gene is TRBV5-8, the J gene TRBJ2-2, with 13 nucleotides matching TRBD2. Germline V gene data show CDR1 as SGHTS and CDR2 as YDEGEE. Trimming took 0 bases from V and 3 from J; bases not matched to a gene: 8. This CDR3 spans 19 amino acids. The CDR3 protein is CASSLVDTGLAGDTGELFF. Here the CDR3 DNA reads TGTGCCAGCAGCTTGGTGGATACAGGACTAGCGGGAGACACCGGGGAGCTGTTTTTT. Full variable domain (missing parts from reference TRBV5-8 and TRBJ2-2): EAGVTQSPTHLIKTRGQQATLRCSPISGHTSVYWYQQALGLGLQFLLWYDEGEERNRGNFPPRFSGRQFPNYSSELNVNALELEDSALYLCASSLVDTGLAGDTGELFFGEGSRLTVL.

This chain joins TRBV27 and TRBJ1-2; D is unresolved. The CDR3 has 13 amino acids. V gave up 5 bases and J gave up 7 bases, with 14 bases separating them. Per the germline V gene, CDR1 is MNHEY and CDR2 is SMNVEV (reference sequence). Here the CDR3 reads CASSLPSGSGYTF. The CDR3 DNA sequence: TGTGCCAGCAGTCTCCCGTCGGGGAGTGGCTACACCTTC.

The rearrangement uses TRBV7-9 and TRBJ2-5; 9 bases map to TRBD1. This CDR3 is built from 13 residues. Per germline, CDR1 SEHNR and CDR2 FQNEAQ (reference sequence). Trimming at V came to 5 bases and at J to 14 bases, leaving 12 bases not matched to a gene. The CDR3 region has the DNA TGTGCCAGCAGCCCGAAGGCCGGGGACAGGGAATACTTC. It codes for CASSPKAGDREYF.

The chain links TRBV14 to TRBJ2-5; no reliable D call. Trimming shortened V by 5 bases and J by 5 bases, and 9 bases separated the two germline ends. CDR3 length equals 12 residues. Germline V lookup: CDR1 SGHDN, CDR2 FVKESK. CDR3: CASSYGSETQYF. In DNA, the CDR3 is TGTGCCAGCAGCTATGGGTCGGAGACCCAGTACTTC.

This clone has more than one count but fewer than ten. The J gene is TRBJ1-1, the V gene TRBV10-3; D remains ambiguous. This CDR3 region has 13 residues. V was pared by 4 bases and J by 1 base, with 7 bases between. Germline V gene sequence: CDR1 ENHRY, CDR2 SYGVKD. This chain's CDR3 is CAISARENTEAFF. DNA of the CDR3: TGTGCCATCAGTGCGAGAGAGAACACTGAAGCTTTCTTT.

This clone is medium-sized (0.01 to 0.1%). Other nucleotide sequences in the sample specify the same CDR3. The rearrangement joins TRBV2 to TRBJ2-7; the match to TRBD1 covers 8 bases. Trimming removed 3 bases from V and 0 bases from J; junction bases left unmatched: 1. Per the germline V gene, CDR1 is SNHLY and CDR2 is FYNNEI. The CDR3 contains 14 residues. The CDR3 nucleotides are TGTGCCAGCAGTGATCAGGGGGCCTCCTACGAGCAGTACTTC. This sequence encodes CASSDQGASYEQYF.

V and J are TRBV14 and TRBJ2-2, with D unclear. V gave up 4 bases and J gave up 2 bases, with 5 bases separating them. Germline V gives CDR1 SGHDN, CDR2 FVKESK. CDR3 size: 13 residues. This CDR3 is CASSLSNTGELFF. The CDR3 region has the DNA TGTGCCAGCAGCCTGTCTAACACCGGGGAGCTGTTTTTT. The full variable domain, completed using reference TRBV14 and TRBJ2-2, is EAGVTQFPSHSVIEKGQTVTLRCDPISGHDNLYWYRRVMGKEIKFLLHFVKESKQDESGMPNNRFLAERTGGTYSTLKVQPAELEDSGVYFCASSLSNTGELFFGEGSRLTVL.